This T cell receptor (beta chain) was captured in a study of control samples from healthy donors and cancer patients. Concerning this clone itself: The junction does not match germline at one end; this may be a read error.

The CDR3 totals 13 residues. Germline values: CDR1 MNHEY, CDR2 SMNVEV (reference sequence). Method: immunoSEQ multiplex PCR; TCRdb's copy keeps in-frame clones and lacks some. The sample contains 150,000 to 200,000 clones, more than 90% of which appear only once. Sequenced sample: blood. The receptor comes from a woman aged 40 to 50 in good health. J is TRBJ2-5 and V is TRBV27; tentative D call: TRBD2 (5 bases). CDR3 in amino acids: CASSPDYEEAQYF. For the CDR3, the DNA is TGTGCCAGCAGTCCCGACTATGAAGAGGCCCAGTACTTC.